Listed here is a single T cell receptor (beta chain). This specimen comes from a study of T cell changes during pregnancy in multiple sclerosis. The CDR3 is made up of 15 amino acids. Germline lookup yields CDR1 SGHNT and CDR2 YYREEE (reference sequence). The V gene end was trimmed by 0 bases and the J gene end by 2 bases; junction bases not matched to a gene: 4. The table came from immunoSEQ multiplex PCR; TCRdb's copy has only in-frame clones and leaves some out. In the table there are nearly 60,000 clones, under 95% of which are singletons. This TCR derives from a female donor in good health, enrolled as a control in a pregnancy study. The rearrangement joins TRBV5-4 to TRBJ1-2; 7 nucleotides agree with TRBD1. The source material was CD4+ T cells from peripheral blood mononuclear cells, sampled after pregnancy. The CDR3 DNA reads TGTGCCAGCAGCTTGGATCCGGGACAGAACTATGGCTACACCTTC. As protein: CASSLDPGQNYGYTF. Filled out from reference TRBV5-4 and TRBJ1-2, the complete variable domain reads ETGVTQSPTHLIKTRGQQVTLRCSSQSGHNTVSWYQQALGQGPQFIFQYYREEENGRGNFPPRFSGLQFPNYSSELNVNALELDDSALYLCASSLDPGQNYGYTFGSGTRLTVV.